This T cell receptor (beta chain) was sequenced for a study of T cells after yellow fever vaccination. This clonotype has ten or more counts. TCRdb re-analysed the 5' RACE reads in MiXCR, keeping a single row per CDR3 protein. The sample gives approximately 510,000 distinct CDR3 sequences, 20% to 25% of which show up once; roughly a sixth is in the top ten. Per germline, CDR1 KGHSH and CDR2 LQKENI. The CDR3 is 13 residues long. V lost 8 bases to trimming and J lost 3 bases, with 13 bases between them. The sample in question was PBMCs, obtained more than 20 days after the first yellow fever vaccination. The TCR was taken from a man younger than 35 who received the YFV17D yellow fever vaccine. The V gene is TRBV18, the J gene TRBJ1-1; tentative D call: TRBD1 (6 bases). The CDR3 reads CASSPQGDTEAFF. For the CDR3, the DNA is TGTGCCAGCAGCCCACAGGGCGACACTGAAGCTTTCTTT.